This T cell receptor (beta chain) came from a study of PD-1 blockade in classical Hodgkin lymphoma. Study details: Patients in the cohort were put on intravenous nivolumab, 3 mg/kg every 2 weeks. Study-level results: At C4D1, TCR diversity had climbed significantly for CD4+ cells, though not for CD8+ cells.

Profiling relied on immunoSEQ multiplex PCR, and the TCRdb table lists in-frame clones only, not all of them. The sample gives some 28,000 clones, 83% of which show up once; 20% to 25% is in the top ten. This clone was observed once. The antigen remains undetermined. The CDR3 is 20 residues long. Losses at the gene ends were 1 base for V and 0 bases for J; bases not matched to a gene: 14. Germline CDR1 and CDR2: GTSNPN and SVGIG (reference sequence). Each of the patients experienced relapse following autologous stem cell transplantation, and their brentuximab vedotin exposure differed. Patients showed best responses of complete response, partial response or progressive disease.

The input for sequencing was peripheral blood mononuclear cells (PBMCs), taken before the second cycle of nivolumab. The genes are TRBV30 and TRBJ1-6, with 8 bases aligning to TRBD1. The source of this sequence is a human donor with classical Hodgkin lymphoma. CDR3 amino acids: CAWSEFQGAFFSSYNSPLHF. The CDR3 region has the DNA TGTGCCTGGAGTGAGTTTCAGGGGGCCTTTTTCAGCTCCTATAATTCACCCCTCCACTTT.